The next 17 T cell receptor beta chains were all read from a single sample in a study of tumor-infiltrating lymphocytes in oesophageal squamous cell carcinoma. MiXCR was run by TCRdb on the PCR reads, yielding one entry per CDR3 protein. The sample consists of around 12,000 distinct CDR3 sequences, more than 45% of them appearing once. Sequenced input: blood. The receptors here all came from a female donor with esophageal squamous cell carcinoma.

The chain combines TRBV11-2 with TRBJ2-3; 10 positions agree with TRBD2. Germline trimming cut 0 bases from V and 3 bases from J; bases unmatched to any gene: 6. The germline V gene encodes CDR1 SGHAT and CDR2 FQNNGV. The CDR3 runs to 17 residues. CDR3 nucleotide sequence: TGTGCCAGCAGCTTAGAGGCTAGCGGGAGATGGACAGATACGCAGTATTTT. Protein sequence: CASSLEASGRWTDTQYF.

The chain is built from TRBV7-2 and TRBJ2-3; the match to TRBD1 covers 12 bases. The CDR3 consists of 14 residues. Germline CDR1 and CDR2: SGHTA and FQGNSA. V lost 5 bases to trimming and J lost 14 bases; unmatched junction nucleotides: 11. CDR3 nucleotides: TGTGCCAGCAGCCTGGGACAGGGGGCCGGGGAGCTGTATTTT. Translating it yields CASSLGQGAGELYF.

As regards this clonotype: This clone may be a read error of a much larger clone one base away. This chain connects TRBV4-2 to TRBJ2-4; D is uncertain. The J call is uncertain, as TRBJ2-1 better fits the DNA end. Germline CDR1 LGHNA, CDR2 YNFKEQ. The CDR3 runs 15 residues. CDR3 nucleotides: TGTGCCAGCAGCCAAGGCTGGAGTCCGGTCTACGAGCAGTTCTTC. Its protein is CASSQGWSPVYEQFF.

This chain joins TRBV28 and TRBJ1-1; tentatively, D is TRBD1 (5 bases). The CDR3 has 11 residues. V gave up 11 bases and J gave up 9 bases, with 16 bases separating them. Germline lookup yields CDR1 MDHEN and CDR2 SYDVKM. The CDR3 spells CAGGGTAKAFF. DNA for the CDR3: TGTGCCGGGGGGGGGACCGCGAAAGCTTTCTTT.

CDR3 residues: CASSPRTSGRNVEQYF. As DNA, the CDR3 is TGTGCCAGCAGCCCGCGGACTAGCGGGAGGAATGTTGAGCAGTACTTC. This chain connects TRBV7-9 to TRBJ2-5; 14 nucleotides match TRBD2. After removal of 5 bases from V and 11 bases from J, the junction contained 13 bases not matched to a gene. CDR1 and CDR2 (germline): SEHNR, FQNEAQ (reference sequence). The CDR3 sequence is 16 residues long.

This clonotype rates as medium-sized (0.01 to 0.1%). The chain carries TRBV6-1 and TRBJ2-7, with D maybe TRBD1 (5 bases). Trimming shortened V by 2 bases and J by 0 bases, and 11 bases separated the two germline ends. CDR1 and CDR2 from the germline V gene are MNHNS and SASEGT. This CDR3 comprises 15 residues. In nucleotides, the CDR3 is TGTGCCAGCAGTGAAATGTACAGGAGCTCCTACGAGCAGTACTTC. Its translation: CASSEMYRSSYEQYF.

This rearrangement joins TRBV7-2 to TRBJ1-1; TRBD1 aligns across 7 bases. Germline CDR1 reads SGHTA; CDR2 reads FQGNSA. This CDR3 has 14 amino acids. Losses at the gene ends were 8 bases for V and 5 bases for J; bases not matched to a gene: 11. DNA for the CDR3: TGTGCCAGCGCCGGCCAGGGGGATGGTACTGAAGCTTTCTTT. It translates to CASAGQGDGTEAFF.

By frequency in the sample, this clonotype is large. The chain recombines TRBV7-2 with TRBJ2-7, with D maybe TRBD2 (5 bases). CDR1 SGHTA and CDR2 FQGNSA come from the germline V gene. V dropped 6 bases and J dropped 0 bases, with 18 bases sitting between them. This CDR3 has 16 residues. CDR3: CASSIIRTGSSYEQYF. The CDR3 DNA sequence: TGTGCCAGCAGTATTATAAGGACGGGAAGCTCCTACGAGCAGTACTTC.

The table lists this clonotype with a few counts. This chain uses TRBV7-3 with TRBJ2-7, with D tentatively TRBD2 (6 bases). The J call may be wrong; the DNA end is better matched by TRBJ2-1. This CDR3 is built from 15 residues. CDR1 and CDR2 from the germline V gene are SGHTA and FQGTGA. This CDR3 reads CASSLLAFSYNEQFF. CDR3 DNA sequence: TGTGCCAGCAGCTTACTAGCGTTCTCCTACAATGAGCAGTTCTTC.

By share, this clonotype ranks as large. The chain has TRBV7-8 and TRBJ2-5; TRBD2 might be the D (5 bases). The germline V gene encodes CDR1 SGHVS and CDR2 FQNEAQ. This CDR3 is built from 14 residues. The ends were cut back, 5 bases at V and 5 bases at J, with 15 bases in the middle. CDR3 residues: CASSPPRGSETQYF. In DNA, the CDR3 is TGTGCCAGCAGCCCGCCCCGGGGTAGCGAGACCCAGTACTTC.

Within the sample, this clonotype is medium-sized. The genes are TRBV12-3 or TRBV12-4 and TRBJ1-6; no definite D call. V shed 6 bases and J shed 8 bases, with 14 bases lying between them. CDR3 length: 14 residues. CDR3 amino acids: CASSAGIFDSPLHF. The CDR3 DNA follows: TGTGCCAGCAGCGCTGGCATTTTTGATTCACCCCTCCACTTT.

This clonotype was recorded many times. The chain couples TRBV19 to TRBJ1-2; 7 bases align to TRBD1. The length of the CDR3 is 16 residues. The trim removed 7 bases at V and 2 bases at J, leaving 13 bases unmatched. The germline V gene has CDR1 LNHDA and CDR2 SQIVND (reference sequence). CDR3 loop: CASTEDRVRANYGYTF. The CDR3 DNA reads TGTGCCAGTACCGAAGACAGGGTACGGGCGAACTATGGCTACACCTTC.

This clonotype was recorded once. The genes are TRBV7-6 and TRBJ2-5; 7 bases match TRBD1. The J call is uncertain, as TRBJ2-7 better fits the DNA end. The CDR3 covers 15 residues. CDR1 is SGHVS, CDR2 FNYEAQ, per germline. CDR3 protein: CASSSRWGTAYEQYF. The CDR3 nucleotides read TGTGCCAGCAGCTCTCGTTGGGGGACAGCCTACGAGCAGTACTTC.

This clonotype was detected a few times. The gene calls are TRBV7-9 and TRBJ2-1; possible D gene TRBD2, 6 bases. The CDR3 runs to 15 residues. The V gene lost 3 bases and the J gene lost 0 bases, with 9 bases spanning the gap. Germline CDR1 SEHNR, CDR2 FQNEAQ (reference sequence). The CDR3 sequence: CASSFSGRSYNEQFF. The DNA of the CDR3 is TGTGCCAGCAGCTTTAGCGGCCGCTCCTACAATGAGCAGTTCTTC.

A few counts support this clonotype. The chain has TRBV7-8 and TRBJ2-5, with 7 bases matching TRBD1. The end of the DNA aligns better with TRBJ2-7, so the J call may be wrong. Germline V CDR1 and CDR2: SGHVS, FQNEAQ. This CDR3 comprises 15 residues. The CDR3 protein is CASSSRQGPSYEQYF. CDR3 bases: TGTGCCAGCAGCTCTCGACAGGGTCCCTCCTACGAGCAGTACTTC.

This clonotype has more than one count but fewer than ten. Germline is not matched at one junction end, which may reflect a read error. The chain recombines TRBV7-6 with TRBJ1-1, with D perhaps matching TRBD1 (5 bases). The CDR3 sequence is 13 residues long. The V gene's germline CDR1 is SGHVS and CDR2 FNYEAQ. CDR3 DNA sequence: TGTGCTAGCAGCTTAGGGGAGAACACTGAAGCTTTCTTT. Protein sequence: CASSLGENTEAFF.

This chain connects TRBV19 to TRBJ2-3; TRBD2 agrees at 10 bases. V trimming: 4 bases; J trimming: 4 bases; junction bases outside the gene matches: 2. Per the germline V gene, CDR1 is LNHDA and CDR2 is SQIVND (reference sequence). The CDR3 is 14 amino acids. The CDR3 reads CASSSGTSADTQYF. As DNA, the CDR3 is TGTGCCAGTAGTAGCGGGACTAGCGCAGATACGCAGTATTTT.